Listed here are 27 T cell receptor beta chains from one sample, sequenced in a study of radiotherapy plus CTLA-4 blockade in lung cancer. Sequenced by immunoSEQ multiplex PCR; TCRdb stores in-frame clones only, minus some. Counted here are some 110,000 clones, more than 70% occurring once; the ten biggest clones make up roughly 2.5%. Here the sequenced sample was peripheral blood, taken from a patient treated with radiotherapy plus ipilimumab. Source of these receptors: a human donor with non-small cell lung cancer that progressed on radiotherapy plus ipilimumab. Some clones in this sample may be carry-over from other donors' samples.

The rearrangement links TRBV5-1 to TRBJ2-1; 12 bases fit TRBD2. Germline CDR1 reads SGHRS; CDR2 reads YFSETQ. The CDR3 totals 17 residues. Germline trimming cut 4 bases from V and 9 bases from J; bases unmatched to any gene: 14. DNA of the CDR3: TGCGCCAGCAGCCGGGGACTAGCGGGTCAGATTCATGGTGAGCAGTTCTTC. It specifies CASSRGLAGQIHGEQFF.

This chain joins TRBV10-3 and TRBJ2-7, with D possibly TRBD2 on 5 matching bases. V was shortened by 1 base and J by 0 bases, with 10 bases between the two germline ends. Germline assignment: CDR1 ENHRY and CDR2 SYGVKD. This CDR3 region has 15 residues. CDR3 loop: CAISELIGGSYEQYF. The CDR3 nucleotides read TGTGCCATCAGTGAGTTAATCGGAGGCTCCTACGAGCAGTACTTC.

This rearrangement joins TRBV5-4 to TRBJ2-5; D is undetermined. CDR3 length: 13 amino acids. CDR1 and CDR2 (germline): SGHNT, YYREEE (reference sequence). With 4 bases removed from V and 1 base from J, the gap between germline ends came to 8 bases. The CDR3 DNA reads TGTGCCAGCAGCACCCGGACCCAAGAGACCCAGTACTTC. Its translation: CASSTRTQETQYF.

The V gene is TRBV5-4, the J gene TRBJ1-3; 7 nucleotides match TRBD1. Trimming cost V 2 bases and J 3 bases; bases outside gene matches: 11. Germline V gene lookup returns CDR1 SGHNT and CDR2 YYREEE (reference sequence). The CDR3 is 17 amino acids. DNA of the CDR3: TGTGCCAGCAGCTTTTCCTACCTGACAGGGTTTGGAAACACCATATATTTT. Its protein is CASSFSYLTGFGNTIYF.

The chain joins TRBV21-1 to TRBJ1-1; TRBD1 is taken as the D call from the table, unchecked against the DNA. TRBV21-1 corresponds to a pseudogene. This CDR3 region has 16 residues. The CDR3 loop is CASSKERTGGKTEAFF. DNA for the CDR3: TGTGCCAGCAGCAAAGAGAGGACAGGGGGGAAGACTGAAGCTTTCTTT.

The chain uses TRBV27 and TRBJ2-1, with 7 bases lining up with TRBD1. Per the germline V gene, CDR1 is MNHEY and CDR2 is SMNVEV (reference sequence). CDR3 length: 15 amino acids. J gave up 3 bases and V 6 bases, and 8 bases lay outside the gene matches. Here the CDR3 DNA reads TGTGCCAGCAGCCCCAGACGGGACAGCTACAATGAGCAGTTCTTC. It encodes CASSPRRDSYNEQFF.

The gene calls are TRBV5-1 and TRBJ2-7, with D tentatively TRBD2 (6 bases). The V end was cut by 5 bases, the J end by 2 bases, with 14 bases between. This CDR3 is built from 14 residues. In germline, CDR1 is SGHRS, CDR2 YFSETQ. This chain's CDR3 is CASSKGGATYEQYF. The DNA for the CDR3 is TGCGCCAGCAGTAAGGGCGGGGCAACCTACGAGCAGTACTTC.

The rearrangement links TRBV7-9 to TRBJ1-2; 7 nucleotides agree with TRBD1. Losses at the gene ends were 3 bases for V and 4 bases for J; bases not matched to a gene: 5. CDR3 length equals 14 residues. Germline V gives CDR1 SEHNR, CDR2 FQNEAQ (reference sequence). The CDR3 coding sequence is TGTGCCAGCAGCTTCGGGGACAGCTTCTATGGCTACACCTTC. Translation gives CASSFGDSFYGYTF.

The chain carries TRBV9 and TRBJ1-6, with 9 positions matching TRBD1. This CDR3 contains 14 residues. Germline V CDR1 and CDR2: SGDLS, YYNGEE. J was trimmed by 10 bases and V by 3 bases; bases with no gene match: 5. CDR3 amino acids: CASSDRGPGSPLHF. The CDR3 region has the DNA TGTGCCAGCAGCGACAGGGGGCCGGGATCACCCCTCCACTTT.

The CDR3 nucleotides read TGTGCCAGCAGGCGGGACAGGACAGATACTGAAGCTTTCTTT. Amino acid sequence: CASRRDRTDTEAFF. This sequence joins TRBV6-1 and TRBJ1-1; TRBD1 matches 8 bases. Germline values: CDR1 MNHNS, CDR2 SASEGT. This CDR3 comprises 14 residues. V lost 6 bases to trimming and J lost 5 bases; unmatched junction nucleotides: 8.

The chain links TRBV19 to TRBJ1-5; weak D call: TRBD1 (5 bases). Germline CDR1 reads LNHDA; CDR2 reads SQIVND (reference sequence). This CDR3 is 15 amino acids long. V lost 4 bases to trimming and J lost 5 bases, with 15 bases between them. The CDR3: CASSNTDRPYQPQHF. The CDR3 nucleotides read TGTGCCAGTAGTAACACAGACAGACCGTATCAGCCCCAGCATTTT. Together with reference TRBV19 and TRBJ1-5, the CDR3 gives the full variable domain: DGGITQSPKYLFRKEGQNVTLSCEQNLNHDAMYWYRQDPGQGLRLIYYSQIVNDFQKGDIAEGYSVSREKKESFPLTVTSAQKNPTAFYLCASSNTDRPYQPQHFGDGTRLSIL.

This chain links TRBV29-1 with TRBJ1-4; a possible D gene is TRBD1 (5 bases). The CDR3 extends over 14 amino acids. The germline gives CDR1 SQVTM, CDR2 ANQGSEA. V lost 4 bases and J 3 bases, leaving 12 bases between the germline ends. CDR3 region: CSVGGTGSNEKLFF. The CDR3 region has the DNA TGCAGCGTTGGAGGCACAGGATCTAATGAAAAACTGTTTTTT.

The rearrangement joins TRBV27 to TRBJ1-3; D is unclear. The germline CDR1 and CDR2 sequences are MNHEY and SMNVEV (reference sequence). V was cut by 2 bases and J by 0 bases, with 14 bases left in between. The CDR3 has 17 amino acids. The CDR3 is CASSLEPPNLSGNTIYF. In DNA, the CDR3 is TGTGCCAGCAGTTTAGAGCCCCCGAACCTCTCTGGAAACACCATATATTTT.

The V call is TRBV7-3, the J call TRBJ2-1; 7 nucleotides agree with TRBD1. The CDR3 is made up of 15 amino acids. V lost 4 bases and J lost 3; bases outside the gene matches: 6. Germline V lookup: CDR1 SGHTA, CDR2 FQGTGA. CDR3 DNA: TGTGCCAGCAGCTCGGGGACAGTAGGCTACAATGAGCAGTTCTTC. It translates to CASSSGTVGYNEQFF.

The chain is built from TRBV27 and TRBJ1-2, with D maybe TRBD1 (5 bases). Germline CDR1 MNHEY, CDR2 SMNVEV (reference sequence). This CDR3 is 16 amino acids long. Trimming shortened V by 0 bases and J by 8 bases, and 19 bases separated the two germline ends. The CDR3 here is CASSLSVLGGEMGYTF. CDR3 DNA: TGTGCCAGCAGTTTATCGGTTCTGGGGGGAGAGATGGGCTACACCTTC.

This chain links TRBV19 with TRBJ2-3; tentatively, D is TRBD2 (7 bases). The germline V and J ends were trimmed by 1 base and 6 bases, with 11 bases remaining between them. Per the germline V gene, CDR1 is LNHDA and CDR2 is SQIVND (reference sequence). The CDR3 length is 14 residues. The CDR3 DNA reads as TGTGCCAGTAGTATAGTGGGGGGGCCCGATACGCAGTATTTT. Amino acid sequence: CASSIVGGPDTQYF. Variable domain in full (rest from reference TRBV19 and TRBJ2-3): DGGITQSPKYLFRKEGQNVTLSCEQNLNHDAMYWYRQDPGQGLRLIYYSQIVNDFQKGDIAEGYSVSREKKESFPLTVTSAQKNPTAFYLCASSIVGGPDTQYFGPGTRLTVL.

This chain links TRBV5-5 with TRBJ1-1; D remains unclear. The CDR3 is made up of 12 amino acids. The V end was cut by 2 bases, the J end by 1 base, with 3 bases between. CDR1 and CDR2 from the germline V gene are SGHKS and YYEKEE (reference sequence). This chain's CDR3 is CASSFQNTEAFF. CDR3 DNA: TGTGCCAGCAGCTTCCAGAACACTGAAGCTTTCTTT. The complete variable domain, with remaining parts taken from reference TRBV5-5 and TRBJ1-1, reads DAGVTQSPTHLIKTRGQQVTLRCSPISGHKSVSWYQQVLGQGPQFIFQYYEKEERGRGNFPDRFSARQFPNYSSELNVNALLLGDSALYLCASSFQNTEAFFGQGTRLTVV.

V is TRBV5-1 and J is TRBJ1-2; TRBD1 aligns across 9 bases. This CDR3 region has 16 residues. Germline V gene lookup returns CDR1 SGHRS and CDR2 YFSETQ. With V trimmed by 0 bases and J by 3 bases, 6 bases remained unmatched. The CDR3 DNA sequence: TGCGCCAGCAGCTTGGTGGGACAGGGAGCCCACTATGGCTACACCTTC. This encodes CASSLVGQGAHYGYTF.

This chain uses TRBV28 with TRBJ2-3; D call uncertain. CDR3 size: 12 residues. CDR1 MDHEN and CDR2 SYDVKM come from the germline V gene. V was trimmed by 5 bases and J by 2 bases, leaving 5 bases between them. The CDR3 sequence: CASSPYTDTQYF. For the CDR3, the DNA is TGTGCCAGCAGTCCCTACACAGATACGCAGTATTTT.

This clone appeared once. For the CDR3, the DNA is TGTGCCAGCAGTTTTATAACAGGGATCTACGAGCAGTACTTC. This gives the protein CASSFITGIYEQYF. The chain links TRBV27 to TRBJ2-7, with D maybe TRBD1 (6 bases). V lost 3 bases and J lost 3, with 12 bases in between. Germline lookup yields CDR1 MNHEY and CDR2 SMNVEV (reference sequence). The CDR3 is 14 amino acids.

This clone was seen a handful of times. This rearrangement joins TRBV9 to TRBJ2-3; no clear D gene. V lost 1 base, J lost 2 bases, and 5 bases lay in between. CDR1 SGDLS and CDR2 YYNGEE come from the germline V gene. This CDR3 spans 13 amino acids. CDR3 nucleotides: TGTGCCAGCAGCGTATTCATCACAGATACGCAGTATTTT. This encodes CASSVFITDTQYF. Full variable domain (remainder filled in from reference TRBV9 and TRBJ2-3): DSGVTQTPKHLITATGQRVTLRCSPRSGDLSVYWYQQSLDQGLQFLIQYYNGEERAKGNILERFSAQQFPDLHSELNLSSLELGDSALYFCASSVFITDTQYFGPGTRLTVL.

The table lists this clone with a few counts. This chain uses TRBV9 with TRBJ1-6, with D perhaps matching TRBD1 (5 bases). Per the germline V gene, CDR1 is SGDLS and CDR2 is YYNGEE. The germline V and J ends were trimmed by 2 bases and 9 bases, with 12 bases remaining between them. The CDR3 runs to 14 residues. CDR3 nucleotide sequence: TGTGCCAGCAGCGTCCGGCCAGGGCGTTCACCCCTCCACTTT. This gives the protein CASSVRPGRSPLHF.

The chain uses TRBV6-1 and TRBJ2-7, with unresolved D. This CDR3 region has 12 residues. CDR1 and CDR2 (germline): MNHNS, SASEGT. The ends were cut back, 7 bases at V and 6 bases at J, with 13 bases in the middle. The CDR3 region is CASTPPAAEQYF. Written as DNA, the CDR3 is TGTGCCAGCACTCCCCCGGCTGCCGAGCAGTACTTC.

The chain is built from TRBV5-1 and TRBJ1-1, with 8 bases identical to TRBD1. Germline V gene sequence: CDR1 SGHRS, CDR2 YFSETQ. Unmatched junction bases numbered 4, after V lost 4 bases and J lost 2 bases. This CDR3 is 14 amino acids long. The CDR3 bases are TGCGCCAGCAGCAAGGACAGGGCTAACACTGAAGCTTTCTTT. Protein: CASSKDRANTEAFF.

The V and J genes are TRBV5-1 and TRBJ1-6; 10 nucleotides match TRBD1. With V trimmed by 0 bases and J by 10 bases, 4 bases remained unmatched. Germline CDR1 SGHRS, CDR2 YFSETQ. This CDR3 contains 15 residues. The CDR3 DNA is TGCGCCAGCAGCTTGGGGGGACAGGGGAACTCACCCCTCCACTTT. It encodes CASSLGGQGNSPLHF.

V gene TRBV9 combines with J gene TRBJ1-3; D unclear. Per germline, CDR1 SGDLS and CDR2 YYNGEE. The CDR3 has 13 amino acids. V was pared by 0 bases and J by 2 bases, with 3 bases between. CDR3 region: CASSVAPGNTIYF. As DNA, the CDR3 is TGTGCCAGCAGCGTAGCTCCTGGAAACACCATATATTTT.

A single count supports this clone. This sequence joins TRBV7-6 and TRBJ1-4; tentatively, D is TRBD1 (5 bases). Trimming pared 6 bases from V and 7 bases from J, leaving 18 bases between. Germline V gene data show CDR1 as SGHVS and CDR2 as FNYEAQ. CDR3 length: 15 residues. CDR3 loop: CASSSSGSGGEKLFF. CDR3 sequence (DNA): TGTGCCAGCAGTTCTTCCGGGTCGGGGGGTGAAAAACTGTTTTTT. The complete variable domain, with remaining parts taken from reference TRBV7-6 and TRBJ1-4, reads GAGVSQSPRYKVTKRGQDVALRCDPISGHVSLYWYRQALGQGPEFLTYFNYEAQQDKSGLPNDRFSAERPEGSISTLTIQRTEQRDSAMYRCASSSSGSGGEKLFFGSGTQLSVL.